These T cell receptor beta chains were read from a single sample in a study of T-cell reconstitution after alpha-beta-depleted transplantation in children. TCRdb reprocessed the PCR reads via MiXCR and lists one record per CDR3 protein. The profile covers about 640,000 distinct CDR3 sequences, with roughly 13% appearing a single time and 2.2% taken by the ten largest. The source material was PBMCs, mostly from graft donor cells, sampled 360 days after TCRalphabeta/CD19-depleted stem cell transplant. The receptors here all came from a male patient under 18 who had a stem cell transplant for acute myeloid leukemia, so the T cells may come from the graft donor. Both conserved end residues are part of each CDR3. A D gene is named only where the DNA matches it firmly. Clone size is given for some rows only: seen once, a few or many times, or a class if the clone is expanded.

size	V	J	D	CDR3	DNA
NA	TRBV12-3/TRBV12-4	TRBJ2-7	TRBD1	CASSFSGQVMNYEQYF	TGTGCCAGCAGCTTTTCGGGACAGGTTATGAACTACGAGCAGTACTTC
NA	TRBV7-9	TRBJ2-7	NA	CASREGAYEQYF	TGTGCCAGCAGAGAGGGGGCCTACGAGCAGTACTTC
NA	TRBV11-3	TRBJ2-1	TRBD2	CASSWTSGVNNEQFF	TGTGCCAGCAGCTGGACTAGCGGGGTAAACAATGAGCAGTTCTTC
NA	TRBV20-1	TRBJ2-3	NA	CSALRTDTQYF	TGCAGTGCCCTTCGCACAGATACGCAGTATTTT
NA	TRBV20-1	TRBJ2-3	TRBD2	CSAPWEGYTQYF	TGCAGTGCCCCCTGGGAGGGATATACGCAGTATTTT
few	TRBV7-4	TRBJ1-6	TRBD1	CASSLIIVKMDRVHSPLHF	TGTGCCAGCAGCTTAATTATTGTGAAGATGGACAGGGTGCATTCACCCCTCCACTTT
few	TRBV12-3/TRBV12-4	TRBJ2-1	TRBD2	CASSSAVSGNMNEQFF	TGTGCCAGCAGTTCCGCCGTTAGCGGGAACATGAATGAGCAGTTCTTC
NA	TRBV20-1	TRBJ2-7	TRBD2	CSARDRLAGVGEQYF	TGCAGTGCTAGAGATCGACTAGCGGGAGTAGGCGAGCAGTACTTC
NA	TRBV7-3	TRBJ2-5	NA	CASSFRSSRPETQYF	TGTGCCAGCAGCTTTAGGAGCAGCCGCCCGGAGACCCAGTACTTC
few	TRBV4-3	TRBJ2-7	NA	CASSQVLDQSYEQYF	TGCGCCAGCAGCCAGGTACTAGATCAGAGCTACGAGCAGTACTTC
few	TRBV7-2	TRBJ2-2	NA	CASSFINTGELFF	TGTGCCAGCAGCTTTATAAACACCGGGGAGCTGTTTTTT
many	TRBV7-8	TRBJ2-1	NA	CASSLGWGEGSEQFF	TGTGCCAGCAGCTTAGGGTGGGGCGAGGGGAGTGAGCAGTTCTTC
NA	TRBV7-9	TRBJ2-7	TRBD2	CASSPSTSSYSEQYF	TGTGCCAGCAGCCCTTCGACTAGCAGCTACAGCGAGCAGTACTTC
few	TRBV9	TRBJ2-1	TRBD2	CASSASLAGGYYNEQFF	TGTGCCAGCAGCGCAAGCCTAGCGGGAGGATACTACAATGAGCAGTTCTTC
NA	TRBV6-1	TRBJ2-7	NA	CASSEGPTDHYEQYF	TGTGCCAGCAGTGAGGGCCCCACAGACCACTACGAGCAGTACTTC
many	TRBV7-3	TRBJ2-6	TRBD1	CASSLNRGLSGANVLTF	TGTGCCAGCAGCTTAAACAGGGGGCTCTCTGGGGCCAACGTCCTGACTTTC
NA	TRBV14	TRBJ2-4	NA	CASSQGPSVLAKNIQYF	TGTGCCAGCAGCCAGGGGCCTAGCGTCCTAGCCAAAAACATTCAGTACTTC
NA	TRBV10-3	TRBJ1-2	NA	CAISPTLANYGYTF	TGTGCCATCTCGCCGACCTTAGCTAACTATGGCTACACCTTC
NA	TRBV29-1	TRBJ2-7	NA	CSVADSSYEQYF	TGCAGCGTTGCGGATAGCTCCTACGAGCAGTACTTC
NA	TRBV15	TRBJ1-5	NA	CATSRGTGTVLSNQPQHF	TGTGCCACCAGCAGAGGAACCGGGACGGTATTAAGCAATCAGCCCCAGCATTTT
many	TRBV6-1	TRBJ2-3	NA	CASRHGGLADTQYF	TGTGCCAGCAGGCATGGGGGGTTGGCAGATACGCAGTATTTT
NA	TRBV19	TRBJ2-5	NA	CASSSSRRQETQYF	TGTGCCAGTAGTAGCAGTAGGCGCCAAGAGACCCAGTACTTC
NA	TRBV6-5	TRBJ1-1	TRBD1	CASSPSRTGIAEAFF	TGTGCCAGCAGCCCCTCGAGGACAGGGATTGCTGAAGCTTTCTTT
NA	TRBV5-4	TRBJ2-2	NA	CASSPTSSTGELFF	TGTGCCAGCAGCCCCACTAGCAGCACCGGGGAGCTGTTTTTT
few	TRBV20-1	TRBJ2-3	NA	CRALSSVIPHTQYF	TGCAGGGCCCTCTCTAGCGTTATTCCCCATACGCAGTATTTT
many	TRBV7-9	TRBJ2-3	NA	CASRQGVDTQYF	TGTGCCAGCAGACAGGGCGTTGATACGCAGTATTTT
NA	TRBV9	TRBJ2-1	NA	CASSVDGPTIEQFF	TGTGCCAGCAGCGTAGACGGCCCTACTATTGAGCAGTTCTTC
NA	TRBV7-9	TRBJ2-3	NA	CASSGLHSTDTQYF	TGTGCCAGCAGCGGTCTACATAGCACAGATACGCAGTATTTT
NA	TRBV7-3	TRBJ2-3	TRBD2	CASSLIAGPSTDTQYF	TGTGCCAGCAGCTTAATAGCGGGGCCCAGCACAGATACGCAGTATTTT
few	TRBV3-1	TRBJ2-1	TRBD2	CASSQEDLGLAGVVNEQFF	TGTGCCAGCAGCCAAGAGGACCTCGGACTAGCGGGAGTGGTAAATGAGCAGTTCTTC
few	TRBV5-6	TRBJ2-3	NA	CASSLVSGVYTQYF	TGTGCCAGCAGCTTGGTTTCGGGAGTTTATACGCAGTATTTT
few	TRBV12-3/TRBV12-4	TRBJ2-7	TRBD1	CASSLQGARVYEQYF	TGTGCCAGCAGTCTACAGGGGGCGAGGGTTTACGAGCAGTACTTC
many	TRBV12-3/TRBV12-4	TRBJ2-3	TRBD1	CASSLWTGGTDTQYF	TGTGCCAGCAGTTTATGGACAGGGGGAACAGATACGCAGTATTTT
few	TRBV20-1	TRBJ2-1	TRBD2	CSAREILLGLADPGSYNEQFF	TGCAGTGCTAGGGAGATCCTCCTGGGACTAGCTGATCCCGGCTCCTACAATGAGCAGTTCTTC
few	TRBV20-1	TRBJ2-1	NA	CSVGVYNEQFF	TGCAGTGTTGGTGTCTACAATGAGCAGTTCTTC
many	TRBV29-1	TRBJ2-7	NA	CSVDSWNEQYF	TGCAGCGTTGATTCCTGGAACGAGCAGTACTTC
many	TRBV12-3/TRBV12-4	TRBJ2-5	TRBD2	CASSFNRDYQETQYF	TGTGCCAGCAGTTTCAACCGGGACTATCAAGAGACCCAGTACTTC
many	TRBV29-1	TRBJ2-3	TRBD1	CSVLGQGNTDTQYF	TGCAGCGTTCTAGGACAGGGGAACACAGATACGCAGTATTTT